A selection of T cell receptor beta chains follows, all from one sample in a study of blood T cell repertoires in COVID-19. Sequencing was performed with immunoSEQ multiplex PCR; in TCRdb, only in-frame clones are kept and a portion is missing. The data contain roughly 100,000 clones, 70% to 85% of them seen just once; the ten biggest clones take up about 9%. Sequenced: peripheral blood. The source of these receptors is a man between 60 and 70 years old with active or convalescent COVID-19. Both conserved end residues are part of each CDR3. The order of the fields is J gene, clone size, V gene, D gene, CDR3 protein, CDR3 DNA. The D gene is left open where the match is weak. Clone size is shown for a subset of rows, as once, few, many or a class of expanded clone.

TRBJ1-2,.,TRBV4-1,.,CASSQGEQGTYGYTF,TGCGCCAGCAGCCAAGGCGAACAGGGCACCTATGGCTACACCTTC
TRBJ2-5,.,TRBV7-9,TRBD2,CASSSPTGLAEETQYF,TGTGCCAGCAGCTCCCCCACAGGACTAGCGGAAGAGACCCAGTACTTC
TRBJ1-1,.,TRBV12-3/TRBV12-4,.,CASSPTVNTEAFF,TGTGCCAGCAGCCCGACAGTGAACACTGAAGCTTTCTTT
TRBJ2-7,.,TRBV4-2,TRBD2,CASSQAGGSEEQYF,TGTGCCAGCAGCCAAGCGGGGGGATCGGAAGAGCAGTACTTC
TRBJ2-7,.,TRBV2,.,CASGEYYEQYF,TGTGCCAGCGGGGAGTACTACGAGCAGTACTTC
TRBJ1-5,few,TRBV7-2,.,CASSPPDQPQHF,TGTGCCAGCAGCCCTCCGGATCAGCCCCAGCATTTT
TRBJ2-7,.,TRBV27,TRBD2,CASNPSGTSASYEQYF,TGTGCCAGCAACCCATCCGGGACTAGCGCAAGCTACGAGCAGTACTTC
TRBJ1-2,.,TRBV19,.,CASSIGTTNYGYTF,TGTGCCAGTAGTATCGGAACTACTAACTATGGCTACACCTTC
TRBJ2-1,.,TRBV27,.,CASSSRGNEQFF,TGTGCCAGCAGTTCCAGGGGCAATGAGCAGTTCTTC
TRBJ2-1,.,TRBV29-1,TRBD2,CSVEMGGPVEQFF,TGCAGCGTTGAGATGGGAGGGCCGGTTGAGCAGTTCTTC
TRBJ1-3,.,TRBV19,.,CASRGDRFGNTIYF,TGTGCCAGTAGAGGTGACAGATTTGGAAACACCATATATTTT
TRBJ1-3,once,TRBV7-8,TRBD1,CASSRTTGAGNTIYF,TGTGCCAGCAGCCGAACAACAGGGGCTGGAAACACCATATATTTT
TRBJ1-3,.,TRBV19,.,CASTATPHSGNTIYF,TGTGCCAGTACCGCGACTCCGCACTCTGGAAACACCATATATTTT
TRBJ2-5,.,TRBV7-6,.,CASSAGEAQYF,TGTGCCAGCAGCGCCGGGGAGGCCCAGTACTTC
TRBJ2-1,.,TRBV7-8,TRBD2,CASSQRESAYNEQFF,TGTGCCAGCAGCCAGCGGGAGTCGGCCTACAATGAGCAGTTCTTC
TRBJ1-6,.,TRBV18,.,CASSPPNARGGIDSPLHF,TGTGCCAGCTCACCACCGAATGCACGGGGTGGGATTGATTCACCCCTCCACTTT
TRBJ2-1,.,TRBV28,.,CASSFHRGGRGEQFF,TGTGCCAGCAGTTTCCACCGGGGAGGACGTGGTGAGCAGTTCTTC
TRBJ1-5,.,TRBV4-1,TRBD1,CASSVEGALGPQHF,TGCGCCAGCAGCGTAGAGGGGGCCCTGGGGCCCCAGCATTTT
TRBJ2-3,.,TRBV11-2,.,CASSLGAGASTDTQYF,TGTGCCAGCAGCCTAGGGGCAGGGGCTTCCACAGATACGCAGTATTTT
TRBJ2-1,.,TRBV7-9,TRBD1,CASSWADRVNEQFF,TGTGCCAGCAGCTGGGCCGACAGGGTGAATGAGCAGTTCTTC
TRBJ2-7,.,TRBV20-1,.,CSASLDFPFSYEQYF,TGCAGTGCTAGTTTAGACTTCCCTTTCTCCTACGAGCAGTACTTC
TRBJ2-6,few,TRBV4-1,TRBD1,CASSQRYGTGISGANVLTF,TGCGCCAGCAGCCAACGGTACGGGACAGGCATCTCCGGGGCCAACGTCCTGACTTTC
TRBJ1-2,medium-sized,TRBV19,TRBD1,CSSREGAYGGYTF,TGTTCTTCGCGGGAGGGGGCTTATGGAGGCTACACCTTC
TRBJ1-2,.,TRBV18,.,CASSPQTGTNYGYTF,TGTGCCAGCTCACCTCAAACAGGGACTAACTATGGCTACACCTTC
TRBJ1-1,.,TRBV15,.,CATSRQINTEAFF,TGTGCCACCAGCAGACAGATAAACACTGAAGCTTTCTTT
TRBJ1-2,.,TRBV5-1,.,CASSLGQGIDGYTF,TGCGCCAGCAGCTTAGGGCAGGGGATTGATGGCTACACCTTC
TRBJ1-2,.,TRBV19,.,CASSRSDRPDYGYTF,TGTGCCAGTAGTAGAAGCGACAGACCTGACTATGGCTACACCTTC
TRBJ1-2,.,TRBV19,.,CASSTDSRTAHGYTF,TGTGCCAGTAGTACGGACAGCCGAACGGCGCATGGCTACACCTTC
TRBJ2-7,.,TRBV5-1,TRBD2,CASSQASGNSYEQYF,TGCGCCAGCTCCCAGGCTAGCGGGAACTCCTACGAGCAGTACTTC
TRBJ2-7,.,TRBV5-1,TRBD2,CASTGRASGSYEQYF,TGCGCCAGCACTGGCCGGGCTAGCGGGAGTTACGAGCAGTACTTC
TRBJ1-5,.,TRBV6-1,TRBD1,CASSDRDRGPQPQHF,TGTGCCAGCAGTGACCGGGACAGGGGGCCTCAGCCCCAGCATTTT
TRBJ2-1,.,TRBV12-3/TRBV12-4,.,CASRPGSYNEQFF,TGTGCCAGCCGGCCGGGCTCCTACAATGAGCAGTTCTTC
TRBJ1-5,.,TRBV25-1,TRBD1,CASSGDRFQPQHF,TGTGCCAGCAGTGGGGACAGGTTTCAGCCCCAGCATTTT
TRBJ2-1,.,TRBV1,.,CTSSQGPGTSGNEQFF,TGCACCAGCAGCCAAGGGCCCGGGACTAGCGGAAATGAGCAGTTCTTC
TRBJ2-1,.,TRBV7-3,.,CASSLIAANEQFF,TGTGCCAGCAGCTTAATAGCAGCAAATGAGCAGTTCTTC
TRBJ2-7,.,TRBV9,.,CASSVERKTSYEQYF,TGTGCCAGCAGCGTAGAGAGGAAGACCTCCTACGAGCAGTACTTC
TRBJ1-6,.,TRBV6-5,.,CASSYGRRDSPLHF,TGTGCCAGCAGTTACGGCAGGCGGGATTCACCCCTCCACTTT